This TCR beta chain was profiled in a study of Tregs in tolerant kidney transplant recipients. Clones were read by immunoSEQ multiplex PCR, and TCRdb kept only the in-frame ones, dropping some. The sample yields thousands of clones, about 44% seen once. The V gene end was trimmed by 6 bases and the J gene end by 0 bases; junction bases not matched to a gene: 7. Germline CDR1 is MNHEY and CDR2 is SVGAGI. The CDR3 runs to 15 residues. Comment on this clone: What it binds is unknown.

Study-wide results and caveats: Expanding Tregs on activated donor B cells appeared to best identify donor-specific TCRbeta clones.

The rearrangement uses TRBV6-5 and TRBJ1-2, with TRBD1 identical over 7 bases. This TCR was recovered from a human donor in good health. The sequenced sample was CD4+ T cells from blood cultured with allogeneic cells. The DNA of the CDR3 is TGTGCCAGCAGCTCGGACAGGAGGGCTAACTATGGCTACACCTTC. This encodes CASSSDRRANYGYTF.